This TCR beta chain was recorded in a study of shared T cell receptors in the human thymus. Method: immunoSEQ multiplex PCR; TCRdb's copy keeps in-frame clones and lacks some. The data hold 700,000 to 750,000 clones, with around 85% observed a single time. Germline assignment: CDR1 MGHRA and CDR2 YSYEKL. The CDR3 extends over 19 amino acids. Trimming shortened V by 0 bases and J by 1 base, and 19 bases separated the two germline ends. The same data also contributed to another study, on human thymus T cells. This second report adds: Congenital heart defects were the reason for the corrective surgery that the donors, healthy Finnish infants, were having. Thymus tissue for the work was resected from patients undergoing corrective heart surgery. Repertoires sampled from thymus and blood appeared biased in V and J gene usage.

V usage is TRBV4-1 and J usage is TRBJ1-5; D is ambiguous. The sequenced sample consisted of thymocytes. This TCR was sampled from a girl under three years old with a congenital heart defect. CDR3 sequence (DNA): TGCGCCAGCAGCCAAGATACGGGTCGCTTGGGTAGAAGCAATCAGCCCCAGCATTTT. Protein product: CASSQDTGRLGRSNQPQHF.